Listed here is a single TCR beta chain. This sample is drawn from a study of technical replicates of blood from a handful of donors. The protocol was immunoSEQ multiplex PCR, while the TCRdb copy is restricted to in-frame clones and leaves out a portion. The profile covers about 70,000 clones, with around 97% appearing a single time and approximately 0.2% taken by the ten largest. The V and J ends lost 10 bases and 3 bases respectively, with 15 bases between them. Germline V gene data show CDR1 as MNHEY and CDR2 as SVGAGI. CDR3 length: 14 residues. The TCR comes from a human donor in good health. Sequencing was done on a sample of T cells isolated from PBMCs. The V call is TRBV6-5, the J call TRBJ2-2; D uncertain. The CDR3 nucleotides are TGTGCCACCACAACTAAAATTCACACCGGGGAGCTGTTTTTT. Translated, it gives CATTTKIHTGELFF.